This T cell receptor (beta chain) originates from a study of blood T cell repertoires in COVID-19. Study in general: COVID-19 samples from acute and convalescent phases originated in the United States, Italy and Spain. T cells, B-cell-depleted T cells, or PBMCs supplied cDNA or gDNA.

The CDR3 length is 14 residues. The J segment lost 10 bases and the V segment lost 2 bases, leaving 5 bases of the junction unmatched. Per the germline V gene, CDR1 is SGHTA and CDR2 is FQGTGA. A remark on this clone: Distinct nucleotide sequences in the sample also encode this CDR3.

In the study's own analysis: Cell counts per sample came from amplifying reference gene primers. Here immunoSEQ multiplex PCR was the method, and the copy in TCRdb shows in-frame clones only, minus some. From that table come the V and J calls and clone size; the DNA was used to work out D and trimming. The profile shows 150,000 to 200,000 clones, 70% to 90% of them singletons. The TCR comes from a man aged 55 to 69 with acute or convalescent COVID-19. V and J are TRBV7-3 and TRBJ1-6; TRBD1 matches 7 bases. The sequenced sample consisted of peripheral blood. CDR3 DNA: TGTGCCAGCAGCTTAGGGACAGCCAACTCACCCCTCCACTTT. Translating gives CASSLGTANSPLHF.